The 25 T cell receptor beta chains below come from one sample, sequenced in a study of cytomegalovirus exposure and HLA in healthy donors. The PCR used 60 Vbeta and 13 Jbeta primers. The repertoire was sequenced with immunoSEQ multiplex PCR; TCRdb's copy has only in-frame clones and lacks some. Seen here are 150,000 to 250,000 clones, roughly four fifths observed once, and the top ten hold 5.5% to 7%. Sequencing was done on a sample of PBMCs. These receptors all stem from a woman between 50 and 59 years old in good health and CMV-seropositive.

This chain links TRBV6-5 with TRBJ2-7; 10 positions match TRBD1. J gave up 0 bases and V 6 bases, and 5 bases lay outside the gene matches. This CDR3 contains 15 residues. Germline CDR1 and CDR2: MNHEY and SVGAGI. The CDR3: CASRPGQGGSYEQYF. Here the CDR3 DNA reads TGTGCCAGCAGGCCCGGACAGGGGGGCTCCTACGAGCAGTACTTC.

This chain links TRBV19 with TRBJ2-3; 10 nucleotides line up with TRBD2. The CDR3 length is 13 residues. Germline-derived CDR1 and CDR2 are LNHDA and SQIVND (reference sequence). The J segment lost 3 bases and the V segment lost 8 bases, leaving 2 bases of the junction unmatched. The CDR3 sequence is CASGSGGTDTQYF. DNA for the CDR3: TGTGCCAGTGGTAGCGGGGGGACAGATACGCAGTATTTT.

The chain employs TRBV11-1 and TRBJ2-7; no firm D call. Between the trimmed V and J ends, which lost 1 base and 0 bases, there was a span of 10 bases. The CDR3 contains 15 residues. Germline CDR1 reads SGHAT; CDR2 reads FQDESV (reference sequence). For the CDR3, the DNA is TGTGCCAGCAGCTTAGGAGAAAGGAGCTCCTACGAGCAGTACTTC. It specifies CASSLGERSSYEQYF. Drawing the rest from reference TRBV11-1 and TRBJ2-7, the complete variable domain is EAEVAQSPRYKITEKSQAVAFWCDPISGHATLYWYRQILGQGPELLVQFQDESVVDDSQLPKDRFSAERLKGVDSTLKIQPAELGDSAMYLCASSLGERSSYEQYFGPGTRLTVT.

V gene TRBV7-6 combines with J gene TRBJ1-1, with 7 bases that match TRBD1. This CDR3 is 16 amino acids long. The junction had 9 bases not matched to a gene; V was cut back by 1 base and J by 4 bases. CDR1 and CDR2 from the germline V gene are SGHVS and FNYEAQ. The DNA for the CDR3 is TGTGCCAGCAGCTTAGGACAGGGTCTGATAAGCACTGAAGCTTTCTTT. Translating gives CASSLGQGLISTEAFF.

This sequence joins TRBV15 and TRBJ1-2; perhaps TRBD1 as D (6 bases). V was clipped by 0 bases and J by 8 bases, with 10 bases between them. This CDR3 is 13 amino acids long. Germline CDR1 and CDR2: LNHNV and YYDKDF (reference sequence). In DNA form, the CDR3 reads TGTGCCACCAGCAGAGACCTACAGGGAGGCTACACCTTC. Protein product: CATSRDLQGGYTF.

The chain couples TRBV27 to TRBJ1-2; 7 bases agree with TRBD1. This CDR3 has 14 amino acids. CDR1 and CDR2 (germline): MNHEY, SMNVEV (reference sequence). With 5 bases clipped from V and 2 bases from J, the junction kept 5 bases outside the gene matches. The CDR3 sequence is CASSITGANYGYTF. Here the CDR3 DNA reads TGTGCCAGCAGTATTACAGGGGCAAACTATGGCTACACCTTC.

This clone was counted only a few times. V and J are TRBV19 and TRBJ2-7, with TRBD2 matching over 8 bases. CDR3 length: 15 residues. In germline, CDR1 is LNHDA, CDR2 SQIVND (reference sequence). V shed 1 base and J 3 bases; nucleotides not matched to a gene: 5. In DNA form, the CDR3 reads TGTGCCAGTAGTATAGTCCGGGAGGGCTGCTACGAGCAGTACTTC. It encodes CASSIVREGCYEQYF.

The V gene is TRBV5-4, the J gene TRBJ2-1, with D perhaps matching TRBD1 (6 bases). From germline, CDR1 is SGHNT and CDR2 YYREEE (reference sequence). V lost 0 bases and J 4 bases, leaving 11 bases between the germline ends. The CDR3 covers 15 residues. CDR3 DNA sequence: TGTGCCAGCAGCTTGGACAGGGAAACATACAATGAGCAGTTCTTC. Translating it yields CASSLDRETYNEQFF.

V gene TRBV4-3 combines with J gene TRBJ2-2; 8 bases line up with TRBD2. In germline, CDR1 is LGHNA, CDR2 YSLEER. The CDR3 covers 18 residues. V was pared by 1 base and J by 4 bases, with 11 bases of the junction left unmatched. The CDR3 is CASSQAPPGSGVTGELFF. CDR3 bases: TGCGCCAGCAGCCAAGCCCCCCCGGGTAGCGGGGTCACCGGGGAGCTGTTTTTT.

This clone appeared a few times. V is TRBV29-1 and J is TRBJ1-5, with D perhaps matching TRBD1 (5 bases). Germline loops: CDR1 SQVTM, CDR2 ANQGSEA. Trimming removed 6 bases at V and 2 bases at J, with 8 bases between. The CDR3 length is 12 residues. CDR3 sequence (DNA): TGCAGCGTGGGGGAGGGCAATCAGCCCCAGCATTTT. Residues: CSVGEGNQPQHF.

The rearrangement uses TRBV11-2 and TRBJ2-3, with D perhaps matching TRBD1 (5 bases). Germline CDR1 and CDR2: SGHAT and FQNNGV. This CDR3 is built from 12 residues. Trimming left V 5 bases short and J 7 bases short, with 10 bases between. For the CDR3, the DNA is TGTGCCAGCAGCCGTTGGACACATACGCAGTATTTT. Protein product: CASSRWTHTQYF. Using reference TRBV11-2 and TRBJ2-3 for the parts outside the CDR3, the full variable domain is EAGVAQSPRYKIIEKRQSVAFWCNPISGHATLYWYQQILGQGPKLLIQFQNNGVVDDSQLPKDRFSAERLKGVDSTLKIQPAKLEDSAVYLCASSRWTHTQYFGPGTRLTVL.

This chain joins TRBV5-1 and TRBJ1-2; TRBD1 is a possible D gene (6 bases). V was clipped by 2 bases and J by 7 bases, with 12 bases between them. Germline V gene sequence: CDR1 SGHRS, CDR2 YFSETQ. The CDR3 contains 13 residues. This CDR3 reads CASSLAQGSGYTF. CDR3 sequence (DNA): TGCGCCAGCAGCTTAGCTCAGGGGTCTGGCTACACCTTC. The full variable domain, rest sourced from reference TRBV5-1 and TRBJ1-2, is KAGVTQTPRYLIKTRGQQVTLSCSPISGHRSVSWYQQTPGQGLQFLFEYFSETQRNKGNFPGRFSGRQFSNSRSEMNVSTLELGDSALYLCASSLAQGSGYTFGSGTRLTVV.

The chain uses TRBV2 and TRBJ1-1; D unclear. The CDR3 runs to 14 residues. V was trimmed by 6 bases and J by 2 bases, leaving 13 bases between them. Germline V gene data show CDR1 as SNHLY and CDR2 as FYNNEI. The CDR3 reads CASSVLQSNTEAFF. The CDR3 region has the DNA TGTGCCAGCAGCGTCCTGCAGTCTAACACTGAAGCTTTCTTT.

The chain couples TRBV4-2 to TRBJ1-2; D is perhaps TRBD1 (5 bases). Trimming left V 5 bases short and J 1 base short, with 14 bases between. The CDR3 has 15 residues. Germline V gene sequence: CDR1 LGHNA, CDR2 YNFKEQ. The CDR3 is CASSASGTFNYGYTF. The CDR3 nucleotides read TGTGCCAGCAGCGCGTCCGGGACTTTTAACTATGGCTACACCTTC.

The CDR3 region has the DNA TGTGCCATCAGTGTCGGACTAGCGGGTAGCTCCTACAATGAGCAGTTCTTC. This gives the protein CAISVGLAGSSYNEQFF. V gene TRBV10-3 combines with J gene TRBJ2-1, with TRBD2 matching 11 bases. This CDR3 has 17 amino acids. The ends lost 4 bases at V and 0 bases at J; junction bases unmatched: 5. Germline V gives CDR1 ENHRY, CDR2 SYGVKD.

The genes are TRBV10-1 and TRBJ1-5; TRBD1 might be the D (6 bases). This CDR3 is built from 12 residues. Germline-derived CDR1 and CDR2 are WNHNN and SYGVQD (reference sequence). V lost 8 bases, J lost 10 bases, and 15 bases lay in between. The CDR3 DNA sequence: TGCGCCAGCTCGGACAGTTCCGGACCCCAGCATTTT. Amino acids: CASSDSSGPQHF.

This chain uses TRBV25-1 with TRBJ2-5, with D unresolved. V dropped 4 bases and J dropped 4 bases, with 7 bases sitting between them. The V gene's germline CDR1 is MGHDK and CDR2 SYGVNS. The CDR3 loop spans 12 amino acids. CDR3 nucleotide sequence: TGTGCCAGCAGTGGCTCGCGAGAGACCCAGTACTTC. Its protein is CASSGSRETQYF.

The V call is TRBV10-3, the J call TRBJ2-1; 12 bases are shared with TRBD2. Per germline, CDR1 ENHRY and CDR2 SYGVKD. Germline trimming cut 0 bases from V and 9 bases from J; bases unmatched to any gene: 9. The CDR3 is 17 amino acids. The CDR3 protein is CAISESRLAGVEGEQFF. In DNA form, the CDR3 reads TGTGCCATCAGTGAGTCGCGACTAGCGGGAGTAGAGGGTGAGCAGTTCTTC.

The V and J genes are TRBV7-3 and TRBJ1-3; unclear D gene. V shed 5 bases and J shed 0 bases, with 17 bases lying between them. This CDR3 comprises 17 residues. The germline gives CDR1 SGHTA, CDR2 FQGTGA. The chain's CDR3 is CASSLLSVGVSGNTIYF. The CDR3 DNA sequence: TGTGCCAGCAGCCTGCTCTCCGTGGGCGTCTCTGGAAACACCATATATTTT.

The chain couples TRBV7-7 to TRBJ2-2, with 12 bases matching TRBD2. The CDR3 spans 19 residues. Germline loops: CDR1 SSHAT, CDR2 FNYEAQ (reference sequence). Trimming at V came to 5 bases and at J to 1 base, leaving 11 bases not matched to a gene. The CDR3, as DNA: TGTGCCAGCAGCCCGTACCTAGCGGGAGGGCTTAAGAACACCGGGGAGCTGTTTTTT. Translated: CASSPYLAGGLKNTGELFF.

The chain joins TRBV28 to TRBJ1-1; TRBD1 matches 7 bases. V was clipped by 1 base and J by 11 bases; unmatched bases: 10. The CDR3 length is 14 residues. In germline, CDR1 is MDHEN, CDR2 SYDVKM. The CDR3: CASSLYEGAGGAFF. In nucleotides, the CDR3 is TGTGCCAGCAGTTTATATGAGGGGGCAGGGGGGGCTTTCTTT. The whole variable domain, filled in from reference TRBV28 and TRBJ1-1, reads DVKVTQSSRYLVKRTGEKVFLECVQDMDHENMFWYRQDPGLGLRLIYFSYDVKMKEKGDIPEGYSVSREKKERFSLILESASTNQTSMYLCASSLYEGAGGAFFGQGTRLTVV.

The chain recombines TRBV19 with TRBJ1-6; a possible D gene is TRBD1 (5 bases). Trimming cost V 3 bases and J 2 bases, with 8 bases left between them. This CDR3 spans 15 amino acids. Per the germline V gene, CDR1 is LNHDA and CDR2 is SQIVND (reference sequence). The CDR3 protein is CASSIGAAYNSPLHF. The CDR3 DNA follows: TGTGCCAGTAGTATTGGGGCAGCCTATAATTCACCCCTCCACTTT.

The chain is built from TRBV4-3 and TRBJ2-5, with D perhaps matching TRBD2 (5 bases). CDR1 and CDR2 from the germline V gene are LGHNA and YSLEER. This CDR3 contains 17 residues. V was pared by 0 bases and J by 4 bases, with 18 bases between. The CDR3 here is CASSQDWRSDSIETQYF. The CDR3 DNA reads as TGCGCCAGCAGCCAAGATTGGAGGTCCGACTCCATAGAGACCCAGTACTTC.

V is TRBV28 and J is TRBJ2-7; 7 bases align to TRBD2. The germline V gene has CDR1 MDHEN and CDR2 SYDVKM. With V trimmed by 6 bases and J by 4 bases, 12 bases remained unmatched. The CDR3 covers 15 residues. The CDR3 DNA reads TGTGCCAGCAGCGCGAGCCTGGGACTACGGTACGAGCAGTACTTC. It codes for CASSASLGLRYEQYF.

CDR3 in amino acids: CASSEGRDYGYTF. As DNA, the CDR3 is TGTGCCAGCAGTGAAGGCAGGGACTATGGCTACACCTTC. This chain links TRBV2 with TRBJ1-2; TRBD1 is a possible D gene (5 bases). CDR1 is SNHLY, CDR2 FYNNEI, per germline. The V end was cut by 1 base, the J end by 3 bases, with 6 bases between. The CDR3 extends over 13 amino acids.